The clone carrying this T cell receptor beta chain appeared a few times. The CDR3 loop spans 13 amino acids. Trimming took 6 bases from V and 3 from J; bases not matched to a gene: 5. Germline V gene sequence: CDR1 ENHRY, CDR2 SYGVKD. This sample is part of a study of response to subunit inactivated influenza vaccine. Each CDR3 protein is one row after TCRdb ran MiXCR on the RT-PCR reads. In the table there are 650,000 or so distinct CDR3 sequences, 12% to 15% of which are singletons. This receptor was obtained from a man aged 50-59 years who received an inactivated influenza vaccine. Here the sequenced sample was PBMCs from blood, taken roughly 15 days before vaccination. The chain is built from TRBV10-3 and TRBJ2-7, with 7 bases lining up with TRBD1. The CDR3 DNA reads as TGTGCCATCAGCGACAGGGCGGGCTACGAGCAGTACTTC. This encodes CAISDRAGYEQYF.